The T cell receptor (beta chain) under discussion was sequenced for a study of CD8 T cells in ankylosing spondylitis. The CDR3 runs to 12 residues. CDR1 is DFQATT, CDR2 SNEGSKA, per germline (reference sequence). V was clipped by 5 bases and J by 2 bases, with 10 bases between them. TCRdb re-called the 5' RACE reads with MiXCR, one entry per CDR3 protein. The sample comprises hundreds of thousands of distinct CDR3 sequences, roughly a third of which are singletons, and 3.5% to 4.5% rests with the top ten. The origin of this receptor is a male donor with ankylosing spondylitis or in good health (not recorded which). This rearrangement joins TRBV20-1 to TRBJ2-7; D remains ambiguous. The specimen sequenced was blood, either unsorted or a sorted T cell fraction (not recorded which). This chain's CDR3 is CSARPRPYEQYF. CDR3 sequence (DNA): TGCAGTGCTCGGCCTCGGCCCTACGAGCAGTACTTC.